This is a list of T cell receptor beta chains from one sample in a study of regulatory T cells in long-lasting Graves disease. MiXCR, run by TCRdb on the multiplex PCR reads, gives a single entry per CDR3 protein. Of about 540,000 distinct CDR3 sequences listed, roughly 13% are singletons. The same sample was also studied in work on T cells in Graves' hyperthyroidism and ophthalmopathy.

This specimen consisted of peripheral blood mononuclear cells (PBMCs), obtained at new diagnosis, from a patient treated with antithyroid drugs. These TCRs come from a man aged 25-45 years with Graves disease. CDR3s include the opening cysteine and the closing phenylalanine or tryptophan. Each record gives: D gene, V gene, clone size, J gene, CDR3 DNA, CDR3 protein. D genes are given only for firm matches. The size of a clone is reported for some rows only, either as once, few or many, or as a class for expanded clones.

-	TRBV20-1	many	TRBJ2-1	TGCAGTGCTAGACGATCGCTACCGAGGTCGAATGAGCAGTTCTTC	CSARRSLPRSNEQFF
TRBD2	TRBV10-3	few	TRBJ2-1	TGTGCCATCGGGGGACTAGCGGAGCAGTTCTTC	CAIGGLAEQFF
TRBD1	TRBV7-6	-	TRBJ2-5	TGTGCCAGCAGCTCCCGGACAGGTCTGGGGCAAGAGACCCAGTACTTC	CASSSRTGLGQETQYF
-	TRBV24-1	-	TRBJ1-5	TGTGCCACCAGTGATGGGCGCTTGGGGGGTGTCCATAGCAATCAGCCCCAGCATTTT	CATSDGRLGGVHSNQPQHF
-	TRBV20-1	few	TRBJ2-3	TGCAGTGCTAGCAAGGGATACCGCGTAAATACGCAGTATTTT	CSASKGYRVNTQYF
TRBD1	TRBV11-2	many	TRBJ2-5	TGTGCCAGCAGCTCGGACAGGGGGCAGACCCAGTACTTC	CASSSDRGQTQYF
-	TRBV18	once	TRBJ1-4	TGTGCCAGCTCACTCACCCGTGGATCAACTAATGAAAAACTGTTTTTT	CASSLTRGSTNEKLFF
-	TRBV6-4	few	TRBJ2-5	TGTGCCAGCAGTGACTTCATAAGTCCAGAGACCCAGTACTTC	CASSDFISPETQYF
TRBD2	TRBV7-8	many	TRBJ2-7	TGTGCCAGCAGCTTATTGACGCCCCACGGCGGGAGGAACCACGAGCAGTACTTC	CASSLLTPHGGRNHEQYF
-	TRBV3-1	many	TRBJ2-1	TGTGCCAGCAGCCAAGTTAGCGGCAACAATGAGCAGTTCTTC	CASSQVSGNNEQFF
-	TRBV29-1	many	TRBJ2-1	TGCAGCGCCGTGGGGCCGCCGAGCTCCTACAATGAGCAGTTCTTC	CSAVGPPSSYNEQFF
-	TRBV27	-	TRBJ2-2	TGTGCCAGCATTCAGGATAACACCGGGGAGCTGTTTTTT	CASIQDNTGELFF
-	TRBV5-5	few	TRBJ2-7	TGTGCCAGCATCAAATCCAGGGCCCTCTCCTACGAGCAGTACTTC	CASIKSRALSYEQYF
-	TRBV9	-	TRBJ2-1	TGTACCAGCAGCTCGAGCGGAGAAGACAATGAGCAGTTCTTC	CTSSSSGEDNEQFF
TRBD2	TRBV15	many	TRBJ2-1	TGTGCCACCAGCAGAGGACTAGCGGGGATATCCTCCTACAATGAGCAGTTCTTC	CATSRGLAGISSYNEQFF
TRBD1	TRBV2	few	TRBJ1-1	TGTGCCAGAGGACAGGGTAACACTGAAGCTTTCTTT	CARGQGNTEAFF
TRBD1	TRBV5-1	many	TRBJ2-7	TGCGCCAGCAGCTTGAGTGCGGACAGGGGTTACGAGCAGTACTTC	CASSLSADRGYEQYF
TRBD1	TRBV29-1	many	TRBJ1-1	TGCAGCGTGGGACAGGGGGTTACTGAAGCTTTCTTT	CSVGQGVTEAFF
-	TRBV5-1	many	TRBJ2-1	TGCGCCAGCAGGACAGATAATGAGCAGTTCTTC	CASRTDNEQFF
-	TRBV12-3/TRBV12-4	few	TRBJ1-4	TGTGCCAGCAGTTTAGGGCAGCATGAAAAACTGTTTTTT	CASSLGQHEKLFF
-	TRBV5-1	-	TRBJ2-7	TGCGCCAGCAGCTTGTCCCCGGGGAACGAGCAGTACTTC	CASSLSPGNEQYF